This entry is about one T cell receptor (beta chain). Its antigen is still unknown. For sex, age, current smoking status and body mass index, every depressed patient had a pairwise-matched non-depressed control. Controls scored 5 or less on a depressive symptom inventory and never had mood disorders. The data stem from a study of untreated major depressive disorder. Generated by immunoSEQ multiplex PCR, the TCRdb table keeps only in-frame clones and is missing some. Of just over 20,000 clones listed, 80% to 90% are singletons. Between the trimmed V and J ends, which lost 0 bases and 0 bases, there was a span of 6 bases. The germline V gene encodes CDR1 SGHRS and CDR2 YFSETQ. The CDR3 has 14 amino acids. Regarding the study as a whole: In every subject, the five largest TRBV05-01 clones were private.

The V gene is TRBV5-1, the J gene TRBJ2-5, with no clear D. The receptor comes from a woman in her 30s in good health. The sample consisted of CD4+ T cells from PBMCs. The chain's CDR3 is CASSLVVDQETQYF. Here the CDR3 DNA reads TGCGCCAGCAGCTTGGTTGTGGACCAAGAGACCCAGTACTTC.